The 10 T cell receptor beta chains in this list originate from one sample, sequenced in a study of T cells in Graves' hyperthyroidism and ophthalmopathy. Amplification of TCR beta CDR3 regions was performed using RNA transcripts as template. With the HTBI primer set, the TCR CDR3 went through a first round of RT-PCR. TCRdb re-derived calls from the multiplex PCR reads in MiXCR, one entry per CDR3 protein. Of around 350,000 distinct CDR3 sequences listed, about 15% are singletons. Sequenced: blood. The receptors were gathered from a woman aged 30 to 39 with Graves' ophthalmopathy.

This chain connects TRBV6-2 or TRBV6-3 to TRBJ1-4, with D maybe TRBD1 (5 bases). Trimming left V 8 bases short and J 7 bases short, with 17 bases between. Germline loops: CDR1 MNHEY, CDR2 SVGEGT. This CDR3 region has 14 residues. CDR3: CASHAGDGLEKLFF. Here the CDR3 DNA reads TGTGCCAGCCATGCTGGGGACGGACTTGAAAAACTGTTTTTT.

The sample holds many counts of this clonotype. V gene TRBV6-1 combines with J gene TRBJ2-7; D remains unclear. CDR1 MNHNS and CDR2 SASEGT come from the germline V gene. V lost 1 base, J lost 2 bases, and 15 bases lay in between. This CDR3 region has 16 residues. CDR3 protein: CASSEGLGQIPYEQYF. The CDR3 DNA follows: TGTGCCAGCAGTGAAGGGTTAGGGCAAATTCCCTACGAGCAGTACTTC.

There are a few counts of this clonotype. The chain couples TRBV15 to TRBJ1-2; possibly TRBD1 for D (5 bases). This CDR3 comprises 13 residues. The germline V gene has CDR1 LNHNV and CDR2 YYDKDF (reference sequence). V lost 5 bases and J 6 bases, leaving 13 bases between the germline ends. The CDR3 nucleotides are TGTGCCACCAGCGAAAGACGGGGGGATGGCTACACCTTC. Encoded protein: CATSERRGDGYTF. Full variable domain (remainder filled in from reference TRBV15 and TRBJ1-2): DAMVIQNPRYQVTQFGKPVTLSCSQTLNHNVMYWYQQKSSQAPKLLFHYYDKDFNNEADTPDNFQSRRPNTSFCFLDIRSPGLGDTAMYLCATSERRGDGYTFGSGTRLTVV.

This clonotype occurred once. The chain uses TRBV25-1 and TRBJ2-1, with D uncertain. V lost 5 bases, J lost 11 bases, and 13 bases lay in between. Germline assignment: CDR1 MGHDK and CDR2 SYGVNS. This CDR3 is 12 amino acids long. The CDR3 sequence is CASSSTGHKQFF. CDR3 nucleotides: TGTGCCAGCAGTTCAACGGGCCACAAGCAGTTCTTC. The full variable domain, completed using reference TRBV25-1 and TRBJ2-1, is EADIYQTPRYLVIGTGKKITLECSQTMGHDKMYWYQQDPGMELHLIHYSYGVNSTEKGDLSSESTVSRIRTEHFPLTLESARPSHTSQYLCASSSTGHKQFFGPGTRLTVL.

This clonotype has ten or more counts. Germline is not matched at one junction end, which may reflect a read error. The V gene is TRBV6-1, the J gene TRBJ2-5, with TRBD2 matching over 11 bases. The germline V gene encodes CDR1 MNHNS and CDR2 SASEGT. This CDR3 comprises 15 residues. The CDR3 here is CASSLGLLAGETQYF. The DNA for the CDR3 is TGTGCCAGCAGTCTCGGACTACTAGCGGGGGAGACCCAGTATTTC.

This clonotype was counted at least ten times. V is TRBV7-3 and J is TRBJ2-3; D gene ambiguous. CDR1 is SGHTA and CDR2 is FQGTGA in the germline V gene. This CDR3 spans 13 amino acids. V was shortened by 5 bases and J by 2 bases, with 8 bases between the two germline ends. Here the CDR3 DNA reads TGTGCCAGCAGCCCATCACACACAGATACGCAGTATTTT. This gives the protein CASSPSHTDTQYF.

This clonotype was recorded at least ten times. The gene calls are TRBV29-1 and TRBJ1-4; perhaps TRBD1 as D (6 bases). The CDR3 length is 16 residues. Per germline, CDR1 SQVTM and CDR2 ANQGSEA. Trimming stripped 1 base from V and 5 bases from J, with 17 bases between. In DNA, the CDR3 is TGCAGCGTTGAAGGATGGGGAGGGACAAGAAATGAAAAACTGTTTTTT. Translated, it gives CSVEGWGGTRNEKLFF.

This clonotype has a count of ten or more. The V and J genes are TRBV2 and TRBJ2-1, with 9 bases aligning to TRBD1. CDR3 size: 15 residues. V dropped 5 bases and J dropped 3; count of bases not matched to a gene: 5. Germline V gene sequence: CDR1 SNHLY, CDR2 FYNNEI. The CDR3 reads CASSLQGARYNEQFF. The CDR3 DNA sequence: TGTGCCAGCAGTTTACAGGGGGCGCGCTACAATGAGCAGTTCTTC. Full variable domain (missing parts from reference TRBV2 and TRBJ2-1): EPEVTQTPSHQVTQMGQEVILRCVPISNHLYFYWYRQILGQKVEFLVSFYNNEISEKSEIFDDQFSVERPDGSNFTLKIRSTKLEDSAMYFCASSLQGARYNEQFFGPGTRLTVL.

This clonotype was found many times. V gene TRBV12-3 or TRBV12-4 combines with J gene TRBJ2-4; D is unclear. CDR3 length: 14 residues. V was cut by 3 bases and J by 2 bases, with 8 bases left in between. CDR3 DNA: TGTGCCAGCAGTTTGGGCTCCACCAAAAACATTCAGTACTTC. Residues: CASSLGSTKNIQYF.

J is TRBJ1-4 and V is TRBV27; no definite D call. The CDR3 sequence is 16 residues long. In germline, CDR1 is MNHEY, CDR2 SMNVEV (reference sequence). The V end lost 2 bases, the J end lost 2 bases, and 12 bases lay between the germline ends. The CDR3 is CASSLHVGMTNEKLFF. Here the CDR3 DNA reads TGTGCCAGCAGTTTACATGTGGGGATGACTAATGAAAAACTGTTTTTT.